Detailed here is one T cell receptor (beta chain). This entry is derived from a study of blood T cell repertoires in COVID-19. Original data processing: Cell counts per sample came from amplifying reference gene primers. Using immunoSEQ multiplex PCR, the repertoire was profiled, and TCRdb retains in-frame clones only, with some absent. V, J and clone size are taken as reported in that table, and D and trimming were inferred from the DNA itself. The sample has some 220,000 clones; around three quarters are singletons. The clonotype was recovered from a woman aged 70-85 years with acute or convalescent COVID-19. Material: peripheral blood.

CDR3 in DNA: TGTGCCAGCAGCTTGTCTCCAGGAACCAACAATGAGCAGTTCTTC. Residues: CASSLSPGTNNEQFF. The chain links TRBV5-4 to TRBJ2-1; D is unclear. The germline V gene has CDR1 SGHNT and CDR2 YYREEE (reference sequence). The CDR3 is made up of 15 amino acids. V was shortened by 1 base and J by 5 bases, with 13 bases between the two germline ends.